This T cell receptor beta chain was documented in a study of shared clonotypes between healthy human individuals. Measured with immunoSEQ multiplex PCR; TCRdb has only the in-frame clones, and not every one. The table records around 2.3 million clones, roughly 95% of them present only once. Germline loops: CDR1 SNHLY, CDR2 FYNNEI. The CDR3 has 14 amino acids. Trimming shortened V by 2 bases and J by 6 bases, and 11 bases separated the two germline ends. The material sequenced was naive CD4+ T cells sorted from blood. Subset described: CD45RA+ positively selected. This TCR was recovered from a man younger than 35 in good health. This chain uses TRBV2 with TRBJ1-5; the D gene is possibly TRBD1 (5 bases). The CDR3 here is CASSEWEGRQPQHF. The DNA of the CDR3 is TGTGCCAGCAGTGAATGGGAGGGGCGTCAGCCCCAGCATTTT.